Given below is one T cell receptor (beta chain) in context. The sample is drawn from a study of blood T cell repertoires in COVID-19. TCRdb's copy holds only in-frame clones and misses some; the assay was immunoSEQ multiplex PCR. The data show roughly 320,000 clones, with 90% seen just once and 3.9% held by the top ten. The sequence came from a woman under 40 who had been exposed to COVID-19. Sequenced input: PBMCs or T cells enriched from blood (not recorded which).

CDR3 nucleotides: TGCGCCAGCAGCCAAGGTTTGACAGGGGGCTACACCATATATTTT. Its protein product is CASSQGLTGGYTIYF. The rearrangement uses TRBV4-1 and TRBJ1-3; 10 bases are a match to TRBD1. The germline CDR1 and CDR2 sequences are MGHRA and YSYEKL. The CDR3 runs 15 residues. J gave up 8 bases and V 1 base, and 5 bases lay outside the gene matches.